This TCR beta chain is drawn from a study of blood T cell repertoires in COVID-19. The wider study: Donors in the United States, Italy and Spain gave samples during acute or convalescent COVID-19.

The V segment lost 8 bases and the J segment 6 bases; nucleotides outside the gene matches: 2. Germline CDR1 and CDR2: MGHDK and SYGVNS. The CDR3 runs to 11 residues. Original handling: It was from reference gene primer amplification that nucleated cell counts were estimated. Profiled with immunoSEQ multiplex PCR; TCRdb holds only in-frame clones, not every one. Clone size and the V and J calls come from that table; the DNA yielded D and trimming. Here the sample spans about 400,000 clones, about nine tenths being singletons. The sample taken for sequencing was peripheral blood. The genes are TRBV25-1 and TRBJ1-2, with 8 bases lining up with TRBD1. The sequence was collected from a woman aged 25-40 years with active or convalescent COVID-19. The CDR3 nucleotides read TGTGCCAGCCTGACAGGGGATGGCTACACCTTC. It translates to CASLTGDGYTF.